This T cell receptor beta chain was recorded in a study of blood T cell repertoires in COVID-19. Looking at the study overall: Researchers got acute and convalescent COVID-19 samples from the United States, Italy and Spain.

Generated by immunoSEQ multiplex PCR, the TCRdb table keeps only in-frame clones and is missing some. The table has tens of thousands of clones, about 88% seen once. This CDR3 has 16 amino acids. CDR1 is LNHDA, CDR2 SQIVND, per germline (reference sequence). The junction had 9 bases not matched to a gene; V was cut back by 4 bases and J by 4 bases. This clone was picked up one time. The chain joins TRBV19 to TRBJ1-2; 10 bases match TRBD1. This TCR was sampled from a man aged 65 to 79 with acute or convalescent COVID-19. The sample was peripheral blood. This CDR3 is CASSSRGQGQSYGYTF. The CDR3 nucleotides read TGTGCCAGTAGTAGCCGGGGACAGGGGCAGTCCTATGGCTACACCTTC.